Listed here is a single T cell receptor (beta chain). The data were obtained in a study of technical replicates of blood from a handful of donors. Assay: immunoSEQ multiplex PCR; the TCRdb copy retains only in-frame clones and omits some. Counted here are 75,000 to 95,000 clones, 85% to 95% occurring once; the ten biggest clones make up about 0.24%. This CDR3 region has 15 residues. Germline V lookup: CDR1 SGHVS, CDR2 FNYEAQ. Losses at the gene ends were 2 bases for V and 4 bases for J; bases not matched to a gene: 8. The sample taken for sequencing was T cells isolated from PBMCs. The TCR comes from a human donor in good health. V is TRBV7-6 and J is TRBJ2-7; TRBD1 matches at 7 bases. The CDR3 reads CASSLSRDRVYEQYF. The DNA of the CDR3 is TGTGCCAGCAGCTTATCCCGGGACAGAGTTTACGAGCAGTACTTC.